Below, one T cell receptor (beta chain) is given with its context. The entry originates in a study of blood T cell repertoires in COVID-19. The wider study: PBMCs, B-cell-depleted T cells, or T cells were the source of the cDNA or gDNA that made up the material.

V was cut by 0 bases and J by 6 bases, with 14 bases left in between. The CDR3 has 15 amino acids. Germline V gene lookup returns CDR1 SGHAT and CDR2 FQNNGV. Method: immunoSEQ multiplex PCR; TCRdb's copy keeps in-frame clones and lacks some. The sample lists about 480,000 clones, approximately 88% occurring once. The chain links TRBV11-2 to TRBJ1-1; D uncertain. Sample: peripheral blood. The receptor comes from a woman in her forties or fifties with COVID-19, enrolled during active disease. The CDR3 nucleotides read TGTGCCAGCAGCTTAGATTCGGGGTCGGAGCCTGAAGCTTTCTTT. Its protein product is CASSLDSGSEPEAFF.